This T cell receptor (beta chain) was identified during a study of CD8+ T cells in alopecia areata. CDR3 length equals 15 residues. Germline V gives CDR1 SGHDT, CDR2 YYEEEE. RNA extraction was followed by reverse transcription into cDNA, which acted as the sequencing template. Clones were read by immunoSEQ multiplex PCR, and TCRdb kept only the in-frame ones, dropping some. Here the sample spans approximately 98,000 clones, under 60% being singletons. The source of this sequence is a human donor with alopecia areata. The sequenced sample consisted of NKG2D-low CD8+ T cells sorted from blood. The chain combines TRBV5-6 with TRBJ2-5; 8 bases are a match to TRBD1. The J call is doubtful: the DNA matches TRBJ2-7 better. For the CDR3, the DNA is TGTGCCAGCAGCTCAGATGCGCAGGGGGCTTACGAGCAGTACTTC. Translated: CASSSDAQGAYEQYF.